One sample yielded the 32 T cell receptor beta chains listed below, sequenced in a study of CD8 T cells in ankylosing spondylitis. Their antigens remain unidentified. Study-level findings and limits: Several highly homologous variants made up a TCR beta motif, and this motif appeared characteristic of ankylosing spondylitis blood.

TCRdb independently ran MiXCR on the 5' RACE reads; one entry per CDR3 protein. Among about 440,000 distinct CDR3 sequences listed, 17% were seen once. Sequenced sample: blood, either unsorted or a sorted T cell fraction (not recorded which). The receptors derive from a male donor with ankylosing spondylitis.

This sequence joins TRBV20-1 and TRBJ1-4; D gene unclear. V lost 7 bases and J lost 5, with 11 bases in between. CDR1 is DFQATT and CDR2 is SNEGSKA in the germline V gene (reference sequence). The length of the CDR3 is 12 residues. The CDR3 nucleotides are TGCAGTGTAGATTTAAGGAATGAAAAACTGTTTTTT. It specifies CSVDLRNEKLFF.

This clonotype was seen only a few times. Relative to the germline gene, one junction end is altered; a read error may explain this. V gene TRBV3-1 combines with J gene TRBJ2-5; D may be TRBD2 (6 bases). The CDR3 consists of 15 residues. The germline CDR1 and CDR2 sequences are LGHDT and YNNKEL (reference sequence). CDR3 bases: TGTGCCAGCTGCCAAGTAGGGACTGTACAAGAGACCCAGTACTTC. Translated, it gives CASCQVGTVQETQYF.

V is TRBV2 and J is TRBJ1-1, with a possible D match to TRBD1 (5 bases). CDR1 SNHLY and CDR2 FYNNEI come from the germline V gene. The CDR3 sequence is 16 residues long. Trimming removed 4 bases from V and 1 base from J, with 16 bases in between. CDR3 protein: CASSAQGGGTNTEAFF. For the CDR3, the DNA is TGTGCCAGCAGTGCTCAGGGAGGAGGCACGAACACTGAAGCTTTCTTT.

This clonotype has a handful of counts. V is TRBV6-5 and J is TRBJ1-2, with 7 bases aligning to TRBD1. This CDR3 is 14 amino acids long. Germline V gene sequence: CDR1 MNHEY, CDR2 SVGAGI. Trimming took 7 bases from V and 4 from J; bases not matched to a gene: 9. The CDR3 bases are TGTGCCAGCATTACCCAAGGGGGCCTCTATGGCTACACCTTC. It specifies CASITQGGLYGYTF.

The chain combines TRBV24-1 with TRBJ2-3, with TRBD2 identical over 9 bases. The junction had 7 bases not matched to a gene; V was cut back by 2 bases and J by 2 bases. The length of the CDR3 is 17 residues. Germline V lookup: CDR1 KGHDR, CDR2 SFDVKD. In nucleotides, the CDR3 is TGTGCCACCAGTGATTCCCTAGCGGGGCAGCACACAGATACGCAGTATTTT. Amino acids: CATSDSLAGQHTDTQYF.

This clonotype came up a few times. The V gene is TRBV28, the J gene TRBJ2-1; 7 positions agree with TRBD2. The ends lost 0 bases at V and 7 bases at J; junction bases unmatched: 3. Per germline, CDR1 MDHEN and CDR2 SYDVKM. The CDR3 totals 14 residues. The CDR3 region is CASSLWGRENEQFF. In DNA form, the CDR3 reads TGTGCCAGCAGTTTATGGGGGCGGGAGAATGAGCAGTTCTTC. Complete variable domain (other parts from reference TRBV28 and TRBJ2-1): DVKVTQSSRYLVKRTGEKVFLECVQDMDHENMFWYRQDPGLGLRLIYFSYDVKMKEKGDIPEGYSVSREKKERFSLILESASTNQTSMYLCASSLWGRENEQFFGPGTRLTVL.

This clonotype was counted between two and nine times. The chain joins TRBV7-9 to TRBJ1-1; possibly TRBD1 for D (6 bases). The germline V gene encodes CDR1 SEHNR and CDR2 FQNEAQ (reference sequence). Trimming pared 6 bases from V and 2 bases from J, leaving 16 bases between. The CDR3 has 15 amino acids. CDR3 in DNA: TGTGCCAGCAGTATCTTTCTAGGGGGTAACACTGAAGCTTTCTTT. Residues: CASSIFLGGNTEAFF.

This clonotype has a count of ten or more. The chain employs TRBV4-3 and TRBJ2-2; D possibly matches TRBD1 or TRBD2 (6 bases each). Germline loops: CDR1 LGHNA, CDR2 YSLEER. The CDR3 totals 15 residues. Trimming shortened V by 0 bases and J by 7 bases, and 12 bases separated the two germline ends. The CDR3 DNA is TGCGCCAGCAGCCAAGAGCCGGGGGCTAGCGGGGAGCTGTTTTTT. This gives the protein CASSQEPGASGELFF.

V gene TRBV6-1 combines with J gene TRBJ2-7, with D uncertain. The CDR3 length is 14 residues. Between the trimmed V and J ends, which lost 4 bases and 0 bases, there was a span of 10 bases. In germline, CDR1 is MNHNS, CDR2 SASEGT. Written as DNA, the CDR3 is TGTGCCAGCAGTGCCCCAGGCCACTCCTACGAGCAGTACTTC. Translating gives CASSAPGHSYEQYF.

As for this clonotype: One base away lies a much larger clone, so this may be a sequencing read error. The chain carries TRBV20-1 and TRBJ1-5; possibly TRBD1 for D (5 bases). The CDR3 loop spans 14 amino acids. Trimming took 3 bases from V and 6 from J, leaving 15 bases between them. Germline CDR1 reads DFQATT; CDR2 reads SNEGSKA (reference sequence). DNA for the CDR3: TGCAGTGCTAGTCCTGGGGGAGGCAGTCAGCCCCAGCATTTT. It specifies CSASPGGGSQPQHF.

A few counts support this clonotype. This chain connects TRBV5-6 to TRBJ2-7, with a weak D call TRBD2 (6 bases). Trimming left V 6 bases short and J 1 base short, with 14 bases between. Germline V lookup: CDR1 SGHDT, CDR2 YYEEEE. CDR3 length: 14 amino acids. CDR3 in amino acids: CASNTAGGSYEQYF. Written as DNA, the CDR3 is TGTGCCAGCAACACGGCTGGGGGGTCCTACGAGCAGTACTTC.

The V gene is TRBV7-2, the J gene TRBJ1-2; D is ambiguous. Trimming left V 3 bases short and J 4 bases short, with 12 bases between. The CDR3 runs 14 residues. CDR1 is SGHTA and CDR2 is FQGNSA in the germline V gene. This CDR3 reads CASSFQRQAYGYTF. Written as DNA, the CDR3 is TGTGCCAGCAGCTTCCAGCGTCAGGCCTATGGCTACACCTTC. Full variable domain (missing parts from reference TRBV7-2 and TRBJ1-2): GAGVSQSPSNKVTEKGKDVELRCDPISGHTALYWYRQSLGQGLEFLIYFQGNSAPDKSGLPSDRFSAERTGGSVSTLTIQRTQQEDSAVYLCASSFQRQAYGYTFGSGTRLTVV.

The genes are TRBV18 and TRBJ2-3; the D gene is possibly TRBD1 (5 bases). This CDR3 is 14 amino acids long. Germline V lookup: CDR1 KGHSH, CDR2 LQKENI. The ends were cut back, 0 bases at V and 3 bases at J, with 7 bases in the middle. CDR3 protein: CASSPPQGTDTQYF. The CDR3 region has the DNA TGTGCCAGCTCACCACCGCAGGGTACAGATACGCAGTATTTT.

The chain employs TRBV12-3 or TRBV12-4 and TRBJ2-3, with TRBD2 matching over 12 bases. V shed 11 bases, J shed 4 bases, and the junction held 16 bases outside the gene matches. The CDR3 is made up of 17 amino acids. CDR3 sequence reads: CACLLGLAGGPADTQYF. CDR3 DNA sequence: TGTGCCTGCTTACTGGGGCTAGCGGGAGGGCCAGCAGATACGCAGTATTTT.

The gene calls are TRBV20-1 and TRBJ2-3, with D unclear. The V gene's germline CDR1 is DFQATT and CDR2 SNEGSKA (reference sequence). The CDR3 sequence is 13 residues long. The V and J ends lost 5 bases and 2 bases respectively, with 11 bases between them. This chain's CDR3 is CSAPNRNTDTQYF. The CDR3 DNA reads TGCAGTGCTCCCAACAGAAACACAGATACGCAGTATTTT.

The rearrangement uses TRBV5-1 and TRBJ2-2; 11 nucleotides align to TRBD2. The CDR3 runs to 16 residues. With 4 bases clipped from V and 6 bases from J, the junction kept 8 bases outside the gene matches. Germline CDR1 reads SGHRS; CDR2 reads YFSETQ. The CDR3 nucleotides read TGCGCCAGCAGCCTGAAGATAGCGGGAGGGTCCGGGGAGCTGTTTTTT. This sequence encodes CASSLKIAGGSGELFF. Full variable domain (remainder filled in from reference TRBV5-1 and TRBJ2-2): KAGVTQTPRYLIKTRGQQVTLSCSPISGHRSVSWYQQTPGQGLQFLFEYFSETQRNKGNFPGRFSGRQFSNSRSEMNVSTLELGDSALYLCASSLKIAGGSGELFFGEGSRLTVL.

This chain links TRBV18 with TRBJ2-7; a weak D match, TRBD2 (6 bases). Germline CDR1 is KGHSH and CDR2 is LQKENI. Trimming shortened V by 4 bases and J by 0 bases, and 13 bases separated the two germline ends. The CDR3 is 15 amino acids. The CDR3 coding sequence is TGTGCCAGCTCACTGTTTGCTAGCGACTCCTACGAGCAGTACTTC. It specifies CASSLFASDSYEQYF.

This clonotype was found a few times. This rearrangement joins TRBV12-3 or TRBV12-4 to TRBJ2-5, with 11 bases that match TRBD2. This CDR3 spans 15 amino acids. Losses at the gene ends were 3 bases for V and 4 bases for J; bases not matched to a gene: 4. The CDR3 is CASSFSGRAGETQYF. The CDR3 coding sequence is TGTGCCAGCAGTTTTAGCGGGAGGGCCGGAGAGACCCAGTACTTC.

This clonotype was picked up a small number of times. The rearrangement uses TRBV20-1 and TRBJ2-1, with 8 positions matching TRBD1. V dropped 0 bases and J dropped 10; count of bases not matched to a gene: 11. This CDR3 region has 15 residues. Germline loops: CDR1 DFQATT, CDR2 SNEGSKA (reference sequence). The CDR3: CSARDGARTGKEQFF. DNA of the CDR3: TGCAGTGCTAGAGATGGGGCCCGGACAGGGAAGGAGCAGTTCTTC.

This clonotype was picked up many times. The rearrangement joins TRBV12-3 or TRBV12-4 to TRBJ2-5, with 9 bases identical to TRBD1. The CDR3 is 15 amino acids. J was trimmed by 2 bases and V by 5 bases; bases with no gene match: 6. CDR3 nucleotides: TGTGCCAGCAGTAGACAGGGGGGACTTCAAGAGACCCAGTACTTC. Its protein product is CASSRQGGLQETQYF.

The rearrangement joins TRBV7-9 to TRBJ2-4; possibly TRBD2 for D (5 bases). V was pared by 6 bases and J by 7 bases, with 13 bases between. CDR3 length: 13 amino acids. Germline CDR1 SEHNR, CDR2 FQNEAQ (reference sequence). The CDR3 DNA follows: TGTGCCAGCAGTCCTTCGGGGAGTAACATTCAGTACTTC. This gives the protein CASSPSGSNIQYF.

This CDR3 reads CASSLVLAGVYEQYF. In DNA, the CDR3 is TGTGCCAGCAGCTTAGTTTTAGCGGGAGTCTACGAGCAGTACTTC. The V and J genes are TRBV11-2 and TRBJ2-7; 9 positions match TRBD2. The trim removed 1 base at V and 3 bases at J, leaving 4 bases unmatched. CDR1 and CDR2 (germline): SGHAT, FQNNGV. The length of the CDR3 is 15 residues.

The gene calls are TRBV10-3 and TRBJ2-7, with 13 bases fitting TRBD2. Germline assignment: CDR1 ENHRY and CDR2 SYGVKD. V was clipped by 0 bases and J by 4 bases; unmatched bases: 15. There are 20 residues in the CDR3. The DNA of the CDR3 is TGTGCCATCAGTGAGTCGGTGGGAACTAGCGGGAGGGCCCAGCCATACGAGCAGTACTTC. Translation gives CAISESVGTSGRAQPYEQYF.

This clonotype turned up a few times. The chain joins TRBV13 to TRBJ2-2, with TRBD1 identical over 7 bases. The CDR3 is 15 amino acids. The germline gives CDR1 PRHDT, CDR2 FYEKMQ (reference sequence). J lost 5 bases, V lost 2 bases, and 5 bases had no gene match. This CDR3 is CASSLKLTGTGELFF. For the CDR3, the DNA is TGTGCCAGCAGCTTAAAGTTGACAGGGACCGGGGAGCTGTTTTTT.

This clonotype was seen only a few times. The rearrangement joins TRBV9 to TRBJ2-1, with D possibly matching TRBD2 (7 bases). Germline V gives CDR1 SGDLS, CDR2 YYNGEE. V was pared by 4 bases and J by 4 bases, with 15 bases between. The CDR3 consists of 15 residues. Here the CDR3 reads CASSPGGATYNEQFF. CDR3 DNA: TGTGCCAGCAGCCCTGGGGGGGCAACATACAATGAGCAGTTCTTC.

This clonotype was counted only a few times. The J gene is TRBJ1-5, the V gene TRBV18; D is undetermined. The germline V gene has CDR1 KGHSH and CDR2 LQKENI. V was cut by 0 bases and J by 2 bases, with 5 bases left in between. This CDR3 is 14 amino acids long. The CDR3 nucleotides read TGTGCCAGCTCACCACCGTACGGCAATCAGCCCCAGCATTTT. Protein sequence: CASSPPYGNQPQHF.

This clonotype was seen repeatedly, ten times or more. This chain connects TRBV27 to TRBJ1-4; D gene uncertain. The CDR3 length is 14 residues. Trimming took 3 bases from V and 3 from J, leaving 8 bases between them. From germline, CDR1 is MNHEY and CDR2 SMNVEV (reference sequence). CDR3 bases: TGTGCCAGCAGTTTCGGGCGCGCTAATGAAAAACTGTTTTTT. Its protein is CASSFGRANEKLFF.

The sample holds many counts of this clonotype. This chain links TRBV4-2 with TRBJ2-2; 11 nucleotides align to TRBD2. The CDR3 length is 18 residues. The V segment lost 2 bases and the J segment 0 bases; nucleotides outside the gene matches: 5. CDR1 is LGHNA, CDR2 YNFKEQ, per germline. Written as DNA, the CDR3 is TGTGCCAGCAGCCAAAAATGGACTAGCGGGTCGAACACCGGGGAGCTGTTTTTT. This translates into CASSQKWTSGSNTGELFF.

Ten or more counts support this clonotype. The chain recombines TRBV12-3 or TRBV12-4 with TRBJ1-4; D is uncertain. The CDR3 sequence is 15 residues long. With 5 bases removed from V and 8 bases from J, the gap between germline ends came to 18 bases. The CDR3 sequence: CASSPVLGSFEKLFF. CDR3 DNA: TGTGCCAGCAGTCCCGTCTTGGGGTCATTCGAAAAACTGTTTTTT.

This clonotype has a handful of counts. The CDR3 DNA reads as TGTGCCAGCAGCCGATCCACGTCGGGGCTGAGCACCGGGGAGCTGTTTTTT. This codes for CASSRSTSGLSTGELFF. V gene TRBV14 combines with J gene TRBJ2-2, with D perhaps matching TRBD1 or TRBD2 (5 bases each). V was pared by 4 bases and J by 4 bases, with 19 bases between. The CDR3 is made up of 17 amino acids. Germline lookup yields CDR1 SGHDN and CDR2 FVKESK.

This clonotype showed up just a few times. This sequence joins TRBV20-1 and TRBJ1-1, with 8 bases that match TRBD1. The V segment lost 2 bases and the J segment 1 base; nucleotides outside the gene matches: 6. From germline, CDR1 is DFQATT and CDR2 SNEGSKA (reference sequence). This CDR3 comprises 15 residues. The chain's CDR3 is CSARRQGPQNTEAFF. The CDR3 DNA sequence: TGCAGTGCTAGAAGACAGGGGCCTCAGAACACTGAAGCTTTCTTT.

This clonotype was seen a handful of times. The V gene is TRBV18, the J gene TRBJ1-1, with no clear D. Germline values: CDR1 KGHSH, CDR2 LQKENI. The V and J ends lost 3 bases and 3 bases respectively, with 8 bases between them. The CDR3 covers 13 residues. The CDR3 sequence: CASSPLKDTEAFF. CDR3 DNA: TGTGCCAGCTCACCGCTGAAGGACACTGAAGCTTTCTTT.